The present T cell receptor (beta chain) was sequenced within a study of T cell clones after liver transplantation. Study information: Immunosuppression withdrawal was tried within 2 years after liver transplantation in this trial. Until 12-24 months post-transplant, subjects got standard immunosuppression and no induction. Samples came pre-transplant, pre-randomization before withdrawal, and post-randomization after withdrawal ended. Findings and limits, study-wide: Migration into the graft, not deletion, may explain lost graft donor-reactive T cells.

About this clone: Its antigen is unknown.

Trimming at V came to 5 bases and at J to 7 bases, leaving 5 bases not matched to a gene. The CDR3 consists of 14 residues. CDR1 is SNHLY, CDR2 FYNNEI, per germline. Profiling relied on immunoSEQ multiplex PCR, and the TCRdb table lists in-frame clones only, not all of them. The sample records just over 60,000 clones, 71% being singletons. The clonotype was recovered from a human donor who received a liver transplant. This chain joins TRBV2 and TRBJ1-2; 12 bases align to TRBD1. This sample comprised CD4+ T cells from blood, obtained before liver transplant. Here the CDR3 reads CASSKGTGGFGYTF. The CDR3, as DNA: TGTGCCAGCAGTAAAGGGACAGGGGGCTTTGGCTACACCTTC.